The entry below describes one T cell receptor (beta chain). There is no known antigen for this receptor. It has no much larger one-base neighbor in the sample; base qualities were not kept. In the prospective study, participants were 18 to 89 years old, resided in fewer than 25 geographic areas of the United States, and were enrolled through a virtual design. Cohort assignment in the prospective study relied on participant-reported clinical history from a screening survey and a study questionnaire. For ImmuneRACE Cohort 3, a participant was defined as recovered based on two consecutive negative NP/OP PCR tests, clearance by a healthcare professional, or resolution of symptoms. Each participant in the prospective study had whole blood, serum and a nasopharyngeal or oropharyngeal swab collected by mobile phlebotomists. Prospective study participants could optionally give additional blood draws and questionnaires over an approximately 2-month period. Prospective study blood samples were shipped either frozen or at room temperature before DNA extraction.

The source of the sample is a study of blood T cell repertoires in COVID-19 (TCRdb year 2020). Study-wide context: Collaborator samples came from the United States, Italy and Spain and covered acute and convalescent phases of COVID-19. The material from the prospective study consisted of cDNA or gDNA derived from T cells, B-cell-depleted T cells, or PBMCs. Deeply sampled blood TCRbeta repertoires from subjects exposed to, actively infected with, or recovered from COVID-19 were included in the dataset. The repertoires were made available in a free public database intended to serve as a resource for research on the immune response to SARS-CoV-2. The samples were drawn from the first 160 participants of the ongoing ImmuneRACE study and from roughly 1,300 subjects provided by 6 global collaborators. A de-identified subject ID, COVID-19 status, age in years and sex were almost always included in the sample metadata. Where HLA class I and class II types were available, the types were taken from metadata supplied by the sample provider, not from assay-based typing. General conclusions and limits of the study: The quantity of clinical and demographic metadata differed by source and by participant and was supplied without curation.

Trimming costs V 5 bases and J 1 base, and their ends lie 14 bases apart. CDR1 and CDR2 are drawn from the germline V gene: KGHSH, LQKENI. Including the terminal cysteine and phenylalanine, the CDR3 comprises 15 residues. Solely the CDR3 DNA is kept, with 45 bases framed from the first base. TCRbeta CDR3 regions were amplified from genomic DNA using the immunoSEQ Assay, a bias-controlled multiplex PCR. The study's processing was this. Nucleated cell counts per sample were estimated from amplification of reference gene primers within the assay. Sequence reads were collapsed and filtered to measure the absolute abundance of every unique TCRbeta CDR3 rearrangement. For each sample, productive Simpson clonality was calculated by taking the square root of Simpson's diversity index across productive rearrangements. The clones in this table, taken by TCRdb from immuneACCESS, are in-frame only. Not every clone is retained; where verified, under half of the shortfall comes from an unresolved V gene, and the cause of the rest is unknown. For V, J and clone size, that table is used; D and trimming come from the DNA. The sample includes approximately 280,000 clones, with 70% to 90% observed a single time. The ten largest clones capture under 7% of the sample.

Material: PBMCs or T cells enriched from blood (not recorded which). The receptor was derived from a woman aged 40-49 years who had recovered from COVID-19. The chain couples TRBV18 to TRBJ1-1, with TRBD1 perhaps the D gene, on 5 matching bases. CDR3 region: CASSVSGRGNTEAFF. The DNA sequence is TGTGCCAGCTCAGTCTCAGGGAGGGGGAACACTGAAGCTTTCTTT. The entire variable domain, with the stretches around the CDR3 drawn from the reference TRBV18 and TRBJ1-1 proteins, is NAGVMQNPRHLVRRRGQEARLRCSPMKGHSHVYWYRQLPEEGLKFMVYLQKENIIDESGMPKERFSAEFPKEGPSILRIQQVVRGDSAAYFCASSVSGRGNTEAFFGQGTRLTVV.